These 2 T cell receptor beta chains were sequenced from one sample in a study of sequential checkpoint blockade in melanoma. Measured with immunoSEQ multiplex PCR; TCRdb has only the in-frame clones, and not every one. Among some 12,000 clones listed, over 75% were seen once. Sample treatment: randomized to nivolumab then ipilimumab (arm A) or the reverse (arm B). The starting material was CD8+ T cells sorted from blood (inferred from file names), obtained from a patient given nivolumab and ipilimumab in sequence. The receptors originated from a human donor with melanoma.

CDR3 coding DNA: TGTGCCAGCAGCCAACCGGTCCTCAATTCACCCCTCCACTTT. Amino acids: CASSQPVLNSPLHF. The rearrangement uses TRBV7-2 and TRBJ1-6, with D uncertain. The V and J ends lost 5 bases and 7 bases respectively, with 12 bases between them. The CDR3 totals 14 residues. CDR1 and CDR2 from the germline V gene are SGHTA and FQGNSA.

The DNA for the CDR3 is TGTGCCAGCAGCTTAAGGACAGGTTCCTACAATGAGCAGTTCTTC. Its protein is CASSLRTGSYNEQFF. V usage is TRBV7-7 and J usage is TRBJ2-1; 7 bases fit TRBD1. Trimming took 2 bases from V and 1 from J; bases not matched to a gene: 2. The V gene's germline CDR1 is SSHAT and CDR2 FNYEAQ (reference sequence). The CDR3 sequence is 15 residues long.